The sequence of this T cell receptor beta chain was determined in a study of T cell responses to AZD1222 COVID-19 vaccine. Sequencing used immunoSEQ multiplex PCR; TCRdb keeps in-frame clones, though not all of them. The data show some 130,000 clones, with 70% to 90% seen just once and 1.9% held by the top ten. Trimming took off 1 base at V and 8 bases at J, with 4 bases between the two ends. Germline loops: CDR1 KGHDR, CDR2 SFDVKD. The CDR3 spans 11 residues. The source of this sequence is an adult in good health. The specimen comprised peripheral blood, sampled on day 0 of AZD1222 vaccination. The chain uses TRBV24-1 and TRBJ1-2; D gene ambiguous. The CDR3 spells CATSDFRGYTF. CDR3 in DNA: TGTGCCACCAGTGATTTCCGGGGCTACACCTTC.